Listed below are T cell receptor beta chains from one sample, sequenced in a study of OX40 agonist ivuxolimab in advanced cancers. The assay was immunoSEQ multiplex PCR, and TCRdb's table has in-frame clones only and misses some. This sample has over 50,000 clones, with around 83% found just once. The sequencing used CD4+ or CD8+ T cells sorted from blood, collected in a trial of the OX40 agonist ivuxolimab. These receptors all stem from an adult with an advanced solid tumor such as melanoma, head and neck, liver or kidney cancer. The CDR3 runs from the conserved cysteine through the conserved F or W. The D gene is left open where the match is weak. The size of a clone is reported for some rows only, either as once, few or many, or as a class for expanded clones.

size,D,J,length,V,CDR3,DNA
-,-,TRBJ1-5,13,TRBV10-2,CAVWARSGQPQHF,TGCGCCGTATGGGCGAGGAGCGGCCAGCCCCAGCATTTT
once,TRBD1,TRBJ1-1,14,TRBV5-1,CASLPDRGNTEAFF,TGCGCCAGCCTTCCGGACAGGGGCAACACTGAAGCTTTCTTT
-,-,TRBJ1-1,13,TRBV5-1,CASMPMGITEAFF,TGCGCCAGCATGCCTATGGGGATAACTGAAGCTTTCTTT
-,-,TRBJ1-1,13,TRBV5-1,CASSLGAFTEAFF,TGCGCCAGCAGCTTGGGGGCCTTCACTGAAGCTTTCTTT
-,-,TRBJ2-5,16,TRBV7-6,CASSPLGGLSTETQYF,TGTGCCAGCAGCCCCCTGGGGGGTCTATCTACAGAGACCCAGTACTTC
-,-,TRBJ1-1,12,TRBV2,CASRDDRTEAFF,TGTGCCAGCAGGGACGACAGAACTGAAGCTTTCTTT
-,TRBD1,TRBJ1-3,17,TRBV7-6,CASSLAPRQGTGNTIYF,TGTGCCAGCAGCTTAGCCCCCCGACAGGGCACTGGAAACACCATATATTTT
-,TRBD1,TRBJ2-3,14,TRBV5-4,CASSLKGASDTQYF,TGTGCCAGCAGCTTGAAGGGGGCTTCAGATACGCAGTATTTT
few,TRBD1,TRBJ1-6,15,TRBV6-5,CASSQPGQGNSPLHF,TGTGCCAGCAGCCAACCGGGACAGGGTAATTCACCCCTCCACTTT
-,TRBD1,TRBJ1-1,16,TRBV5-1,CASSPDRGNMNTEAFF,TGCGCCAGCAGCCCGGACAGGGGGAACATGAACACTGAAGCTTTCTTT
-,-,TRBJ2-5,14,TRBV23-1,CASTGGGPGETQYF,TGCGCCAGCACAGGAGGAGGCCCGGGGGAGACCCAGTACTTC
-,-,TRBJ2-5,13,TRBV5-1,CASTSGTLETQYF,TGCGCCAGCACTTCAGGGACTTTGGAGACCCAGTACTTC
-,-,TRBJ1-4,19,TRBV1,CTSLPNPSLELRTNEKLFF,TGCACCAGTTTACCTAATCCCTCTCTGGAGTTGAGGACTAATGAAAAACTGTTTTTT
-,-,TRBJ2-1,19,TRBV11-2,CASSLVPRGPGFSYNEQFF,TGTGCCAGCAGCTTAGTACCTAGGGGCCCAGGGTTTTCCTACAATGAGCAGTTCTTC
-,-,TRBJ2-3,14,TRBV5-8,CASSLDRGTDTQYF,TGTGCCAGCAGCTTGGACAGGGGCACAGATACGCAGTATTTT
-,-,TRBJ1-5,14,TRBV7-2,CASRATNSNQPQHF,TGTGCCAGCAGAGCCACAAATAGCAATCAGCCCCAGCATTTT
-,-,TRBJ1-1,15,TRBV4-1,CASSQPLDRNTEAFF,TGCGCCAGCAGCCAACCCTTGGACAGGAACACTGAAGCTTTCTTT
-,-,TRBJ1-1,13,TRBV5-3,CARSSLTATEAFF,TGTGCCAGAAGCTCACTTACAGCCACTGAAGCTTTCTTT
-,-,TRBJ1-2,15,TRBV11-2,CASSPLGGRDYGYTF,TGTGCCAGCAGCCCCCTTGGAGGCAGGGACTATGGCTACACCTTC
once,-,TRBJ1-4,15,TRBV19,CASSRTGTANEKLFF,TGTGCCAGTAGTCGTACCGGGACGGCTAATGAAAAACTGTTTTTT
-,-,TRBJ1-5,14,TRBV6-6,CASSYSIGEQPQHF,TGTGCCAGCAGTTACTCGATCGGGGAACAGCCCCAGCATTTT
-,-,TRBJ2-7,13,TRBV5-1,CATSPRSGGEQYF,TGCGCCACCTCCCCCCGCTCGGGCGGCGAGCAGTACTTC
-,-,TRBJ1-5,11,TRBV20-1,CSANFRGAPHF,TGCAGTGCTAACTTTCGGGGAGCACCGCATTTT
-,TRBD2,TRBJ2-3,16,TRBV5-1,CASSFGGGPPTDTQYF,TGCGCCAGCAGCTTCGGGGGGGGACCCCCCACAGATACGCAGTATTTT
-,-,TRBJ1-2,12,TRBV5-1,CASSTDRGGYTF,TGCGCCAGCAGCACGGACAGAGGTGGCTACACCTTC
-,TRBD1,TRBJ1-2,15,TRBV2,CASSYRDRVRGGYTF,TGTGCCAGCAGTTACCGGGACAGGGTTCGGGGAGGCTACACCTTC
-,-,TRBJ2-7,14,TRBV5-4,CASSLSKAANEQYF,TGTGCCAGCAGCTTATCCAAGGCAGCCAACGAGCAGTACTTC
-,-,TRBJ2-1,16,TRBV18,CASSLIRGQGYNEQFF,TGTGCCAGCTCCCTAATACGGGGCCAGGGTTACAATGAGCAGTTCTTC
once,-,TRBJ2-7,16,TRBV7-9,CASSSVGGAFVYEQYF,TGTGCCAGCAGCTCCGTCGGGGGAGCGTTCGTCTACGAGCAGTACTTC
-,-,TRBJ2-7,14,TRBV7-8,CASSLRDIPYEQYF,TGTGCCAGCAGCTTAAGGGACATTCCCTACGAGCAGTACTTC
-,TRBD2,TRBJ2-1,16,TRBV5-1,CASSRDRLAGNNEQFF,TGCGCCAGCAGCCGGGATCGACTAGCGGGAAATAATGAGCAGTTCTTC
-,-,TRBJ1-4,13,TRBV6-6,CASSYSGIEKLFF,TGTGCCAGCAGTTACTCGGGGATTGAAAAACTGTTTTTT
-,TRBD2,TRBJ2-3,15,TRBV5-1,CASSGTSVFADTQYF,TGCGCCAGCAGTGGGACTAGCGTGTTTGCAGATACGCAGTATTTT
-,TRBD1,TRBJ2-1,14,TRBV5-1,CASSTGQGYNEQFF,TGCGCCAGCAGCACGGGACAGGGCTACAATGAGCAGTTCTTC
-,-,TRBJ2-5,13,TRBV2,CASSVVGFETQYF,TGTGCCAGCAGTGTAGTAGGGTTTGAGACCCAGTACTTC
few,-,TRBJ1-6,14,TRBV7-9,CASSLGGDGSPLHF,TGTGCCAGCAGCTTAGGAGGGGATGGGTCACCCCTCCACTTT
-,TRBD2,TRBJ2-5,14,TRBV7-2,CASSLRTSGETQYF,TGTGCCAGCAGCTTACGCACTAGCGGAGAGACCCAGTACTTC
-,-,TRBJ2-3,15,TRBV6-5,CASSYHRASTDTQYF,TGTGCCAGCAGTTACCACAGGGCCAGCACAGATACGCAGTATTTT
once,TRBD2,TRBJ2-1,16,TRBV5-4,CASRPRGSGALNEQFF,TGTGCCAGCAGACCCAGGGGTAGCGGGGCACTCAATGAGCAGTTCTTC
-,-,TRBJ2-3,12,TRBV5-1,CASSPSVDTQYF,TGCGCCAGCAGCCCGTCCGTTGATACGCAGTATTTT
-,-,TRBJ2-1,14,TRBV5-4,CASSGASDPNEQFF,TGTGCCAGCAGCGGGGCTAGCGACCCGAATGAGCAGTTCTTC
-,TRBD2,TRBJ2-7,14,TRBV10-2,CASRGAGDPYEQYF,TGCGCCAGCCGAGGGGCGGGGGACCCCTACGAGCAGTACTTC
-,-,TRBJ1-2,14,TRBV9,CASSVGGASRGYTF,TGTGCCAGCAGCGTAGGAGGGGCGTCGAGGGGCTACACCTTC
-,-,TRBJ1-3,16,TRBV7-8,CASSLARTRQGNTIYF,TGTGCCAGCAGCTTAGCCCGGACTAGACAGGGAAACACCATATATTTT
-,TRBD1,TRBJ2-5,12,TRBV7-7,CSSGQGEETQYF,TGTTCCTCCGGACAGGGAGAAGAGACCCAGTACTTC
-,TRBD2,TRBJ2-2,15,TRBV5-1,CASSLVAGGTGELFF,TGCGCCAGCAGCTTGGTCGCGGGAGGTACCGGGGAGCTGTTTTTT
once,TRBD2,TRBJ2-5,14,TRBV6-6,CASSSLAGEETQYF,TGTGCCAGCAGTTCGCTAGCGGGAGAAGAGACCCAGTACTTC
-,-,TRBJ1-1,17,TRBV5-6,CASSQISVRMGNTEAFF,TGTGCCAGCAGCCAAATTTCAGTAAGGATGGGGAACACTGAAGCTTTCTTT
-,-,TRBJ2-3,15,TRBV7-9,CASSPRGGGTDTQYF,TGTGCCAGCAGCCCAAGGGGTGGAGGCACAGATACGCAGTATTTT
-,TRBD2,TRBJ2-3,15,TRBV18,CASSPTGGTTDTQYF,TGTGCCAGCTCACCTACCGGGGGGACCACAGATACGCAGTATTTT
-,-,TRBJ2-5,13,TRBV5-1,CASSGQGQETQYF,TGCGCCAGCAGCGGGCAGGGCCAGGAGACCCAGTACTTC
-,TRBD1,TRBJ1-4,16,TRBV11-2,CASSSTTGETNEKLFF,TGTGCCAGCAGCTCGACGACAGGGGAAACTAATGAAAAACTGTTTTTT
-,TRBD1,TRBJ2-5,14,TRBV5-1,CASSYQGQGETQYF,TGCGCCAGCAGCTACCAAGGACAGGGAGAGACCCAGTACTTC
-,-,TRBJ2-5,15,TRBV6-1,CASRAITGPGETQYF,TGTGCCAGCAGGGCTATTACAGGGCCAGGGGAGACCCAGTACTTC